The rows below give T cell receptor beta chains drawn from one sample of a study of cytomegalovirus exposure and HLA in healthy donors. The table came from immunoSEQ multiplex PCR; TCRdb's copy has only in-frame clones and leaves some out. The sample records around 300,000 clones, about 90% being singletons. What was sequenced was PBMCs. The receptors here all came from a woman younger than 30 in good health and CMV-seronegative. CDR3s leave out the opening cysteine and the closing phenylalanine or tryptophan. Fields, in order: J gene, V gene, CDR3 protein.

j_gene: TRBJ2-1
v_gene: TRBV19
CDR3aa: ASSFGAGAYNEQF

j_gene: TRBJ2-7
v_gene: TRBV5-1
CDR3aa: ASSWRGGSAGEQY

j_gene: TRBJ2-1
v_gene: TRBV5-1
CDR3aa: ASSPLRLPEQF

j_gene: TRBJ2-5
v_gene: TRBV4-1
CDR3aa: ASSRTGVETQY

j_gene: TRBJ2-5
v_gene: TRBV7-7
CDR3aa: ASSYIGTGGQEPQY

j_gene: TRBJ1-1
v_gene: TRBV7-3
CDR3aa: ASSFRPPTGGEGEAF

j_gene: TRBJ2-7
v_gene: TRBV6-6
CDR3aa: ASSYSLSYEQY

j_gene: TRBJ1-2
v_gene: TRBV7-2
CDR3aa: ASSDSGRNYGYT

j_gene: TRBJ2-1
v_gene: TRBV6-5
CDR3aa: ASSYRGLAYNEQF

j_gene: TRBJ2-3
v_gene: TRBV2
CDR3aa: ASNLGLAGTDTQY

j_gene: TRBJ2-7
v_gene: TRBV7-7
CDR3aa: ASSPLGGGGYEQY

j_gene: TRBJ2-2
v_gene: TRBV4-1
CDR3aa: ASSQVAGELF

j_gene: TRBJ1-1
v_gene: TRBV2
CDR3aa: ASSPTGVATEAF

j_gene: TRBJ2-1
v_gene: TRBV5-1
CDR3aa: ASRISNEQF

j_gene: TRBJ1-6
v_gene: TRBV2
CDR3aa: ASRLTPSTGKGSPLH

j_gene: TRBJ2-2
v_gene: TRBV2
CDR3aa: ASRAGTRVNTGELF

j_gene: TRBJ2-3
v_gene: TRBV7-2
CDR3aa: ASSAKRDLKRDTQY

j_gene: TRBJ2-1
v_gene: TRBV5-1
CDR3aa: ASSLASEQF

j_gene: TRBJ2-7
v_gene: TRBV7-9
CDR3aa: ASCNYGTGAYEQY

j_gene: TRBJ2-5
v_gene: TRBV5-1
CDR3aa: ASSFTGGQETQY

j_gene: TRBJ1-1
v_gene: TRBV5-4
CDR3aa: ASSSGSGVNTEAF

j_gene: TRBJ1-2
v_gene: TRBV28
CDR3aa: ASSDPPLGGYGYT

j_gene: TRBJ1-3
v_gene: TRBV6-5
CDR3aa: ASSYSSTAGNTIY

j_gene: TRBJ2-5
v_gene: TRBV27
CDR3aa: ASSFKGAGQTQY

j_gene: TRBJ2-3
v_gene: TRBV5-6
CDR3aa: ASQNVGLAGTDTQY

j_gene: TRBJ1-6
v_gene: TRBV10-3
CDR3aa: AISVSGEGSPLH

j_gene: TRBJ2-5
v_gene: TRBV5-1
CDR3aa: ASSLEGQGFRETQY

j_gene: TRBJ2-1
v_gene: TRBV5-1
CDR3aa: ASTSLDRNGGEQF

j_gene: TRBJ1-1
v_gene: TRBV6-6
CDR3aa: ASLGSTEAF

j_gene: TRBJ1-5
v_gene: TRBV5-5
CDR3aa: ASSGQGQGDQPQH

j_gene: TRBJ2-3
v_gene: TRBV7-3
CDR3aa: ASSTSGTSTDTQY

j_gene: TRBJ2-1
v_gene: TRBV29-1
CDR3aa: SVEESETGGYNEQF

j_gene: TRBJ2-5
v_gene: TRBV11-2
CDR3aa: ASTLAGIEETQY

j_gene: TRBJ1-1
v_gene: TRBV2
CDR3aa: ASSERDREASSEAF

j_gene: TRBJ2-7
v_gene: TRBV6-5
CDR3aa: ASSYTSGGPHYEQY

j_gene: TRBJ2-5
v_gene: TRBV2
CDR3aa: ASSGVTGQETQY

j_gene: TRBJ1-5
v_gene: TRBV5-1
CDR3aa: ASSPRGGNQPQH

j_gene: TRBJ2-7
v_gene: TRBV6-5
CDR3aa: ASSFGPEAYEQY

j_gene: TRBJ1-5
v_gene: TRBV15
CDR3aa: ATSSVNLQEQPQH

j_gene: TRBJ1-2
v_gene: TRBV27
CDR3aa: ASSSAGPDSYGYT

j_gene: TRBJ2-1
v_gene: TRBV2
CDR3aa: ASMVAGELHNEQF